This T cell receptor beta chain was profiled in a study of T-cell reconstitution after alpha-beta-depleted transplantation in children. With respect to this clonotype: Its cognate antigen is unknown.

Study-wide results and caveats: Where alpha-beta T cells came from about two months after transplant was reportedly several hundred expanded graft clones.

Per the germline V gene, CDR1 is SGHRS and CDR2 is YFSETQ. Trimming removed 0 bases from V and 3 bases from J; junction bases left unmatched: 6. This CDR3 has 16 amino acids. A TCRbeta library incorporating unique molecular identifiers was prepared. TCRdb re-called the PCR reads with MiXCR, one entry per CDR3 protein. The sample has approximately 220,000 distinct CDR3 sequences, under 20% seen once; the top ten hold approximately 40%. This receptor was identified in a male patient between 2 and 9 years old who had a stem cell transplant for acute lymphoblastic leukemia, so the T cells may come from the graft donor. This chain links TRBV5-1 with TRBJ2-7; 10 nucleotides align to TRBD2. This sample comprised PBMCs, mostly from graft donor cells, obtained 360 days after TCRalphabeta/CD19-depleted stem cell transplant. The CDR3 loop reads CASSLGASGGVYEQYF. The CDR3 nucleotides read TGCGCCAGCAGCTTGGGGGCTAGCGGGGGAGTCTACGAGCAGTACTTC. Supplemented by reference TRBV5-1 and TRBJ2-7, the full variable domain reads KAGVTQTPRYLIKTRGQQVTLSCSPISGHRSVSWYQQTPGQGLQFLFEYFSETQRNKGNFPGRFSGRQFSNSRSEMNVSTLELGDSALYLCASSLGASGGVYEQYFGPGTRLTVT.